These 11 T cell receptor beta chains came from one sample sequenced in a study of cytotoxic CD8 clonotypes in ibrutinib-treated CLL (dated by TCRdb to the early 2020s). The library was built by means of the immunoSEQ multiplex PCR assay. This immuneACCESS table, as held by TCRdb, lists in-frame sequences with V and J called but not all clones. Of the missing ones, under half trace to an unresolved V gene in checked studies; the others have no known cause. A total of around 150,000 clones appear in this sample, 65% to 85% of them only once. The ten most abundant clones make up approximately 7.6% of the sample. The sample here was PBMCs, taken after 36 months of ibrutinib treatment. All receptors come from a human donor with chronic lymphocytic leukemia.

Concerning this clone itself: The same CDR3 can be traced to other DNA sequences in this sample. The chain joins TRBV4-1 to TRBJ2-3, with D uncertain. The CDR3 spans 12 residues. V lost 0 bases to trimming and J lost 6 bases, with 4 bases between them. The germline V gene encodes CDR1 MGHRA and CDR2 YSYEKL. This CDR3 reads CASSQDRDTQYF. DNA for the CDR3: TGCGCCAGCAGCCAAGATCGGGATACGCAGTATTTT.

This chain links TRBV19 with TRBJ1-2, with D uncertain. Trimming took off 5 bases at V and 5 bases at J, with 6 bases between the two ends. Germline CDR1 and CDR2: LNHDA and SQIVND (reference sequence). The CDR3 totals 11 residues. DNA of the CDR3: TGTGCCAGTAGTTTGGGTTATGGCTACACCTTC. Encoded protein: CASSLGYGYTF.

The chain carries TRBV7-2 and TRBJ2-7; 9 bases fit TRBD2. Germline CDR1 SGHTA, CDR2 FQGNSA. The CDR3 spans 15 residues. The junction had 7 bases not matched to a gene; V was cut back by 5 bases and J by 2 bases. In DNA, the CDR3 is TGTGCCAGCAGCCTCGTAGCGGGGGAAACCTACGAGCAGTACTTC. This codes for CASSLVAGETYEQYF.

The rearrangement links TRBV5-1 to TRBJ2-3; tentatively, D is TRBD2 (7 bases). V was shortened by 7 bases and J by 0 bases, with 12 bases between the two germline ends. The germline V gene has CDR1 SGHRS and CDR2 YFSETQ. The CDR3 length is 14 residues. This chain's CDR3 is CASCRGASTDTQYF. CDR3 DNA: TGCGCCAGCTGCCGGGGGGCGAGCACAGATACGCAGTATTTT.

V is TRBV6-6 and J is TRBJ2-7; 7 bases agree with TRBD1. V trimming: 2 bases; J trimming: 2 bases; junction bases outside the gene matches: 9. CDR1 is MNHNY and CDR2 is SVGAGI in the germline V gene (reference sequence). The CDR3 runs 16 residues. The CDR3 sequence is CASSYGQGVQTYEQYF. The CDR3 coding sequence is TGTGCCAGCAGTTACGGGCAGGGGGTACAGACCTACGAGCAGTACTTC.

The chain recombines TRBV29-1 with TRBJ2-7, with 10 positions matching TRBD1. Trimming took 6 bases from V and 6 from J; bases not matched to a gene: 11. Germline V gives CDR1 SQVTM, CDR2 ANQGSEA. The CDR3 spans 14 residues. For the CDR3, the DNA is TGCAGCGTGGCAGACAGGGGGCAAACTGGCGAGCAGTACTTC. It codes for CSVADRGQTGEQYF.

This clone has only a few counts. This chain links TRBV5-4 with TRBJ1-4, with 9 bases aligning to TRBD1. Per the germline V gene, CDR1 is SGHNT and CDR2 is YYREEE (reference sequence). This CDR3 region has 16 residues. With 0 bases clipped from V and 6 bases from J, the junction kept 6 bases outside the gene matches. The CDR3 sequence is CASSLVTGGRYEKLFF. The CDR3 DNA reads TGTGCCAGCAGCTTGGTAACAGGGGGCAGGTATGAAAAACTGTTTTTT.

The chain carries TRBV18 and TRBJ2-1; D remains unclear. V lost 3 bases and J 3 bases, leaving 0 bases between the germline ends. There are 11 residues in the CDR3. Per the germline V gene, CDR1 is KGHSH and CDR2 is LQKENI. The CDR3 nucleotides are TGTGCCAGCTCACCCTACAATGAGCAGTTCTTC. It yields the protein CASSPYNEQFF.

This sequence joins TRBV11-3 and TRBJ1-5; 7 bases match TRBD1. J was trimmed by 5 bases and V by 5 bases; bases with no gene match: 6. The germline CDR1 and CDR2 sequences are SGHNT and YENEEA. This CDR3 has 14 residues. The CDR3 protein is CASSLTGKYQPQHF. For the CDR3, the DNA is TGTGCCAGCAGCCTGACAGGGAAATATCAGCCCCAGCATTTT.

This clone was found a few times. The chain recombines TRBV10-2 with TRBJ1-5; 7 nucleotides match TRBD1. The CDR3 covers 15 residues. J was trimmed by 6 bases and V by 8 bases; bases with no gene match: 13. Germline V lookup: CDR1 WSHSY, CDR2 SAAADI. The DNA for the CDR3 is TGCGCCAGCCGGCCCCCGACAGGGAGACGTCAGCCCCAGCATTTT. Residues: CASRPPTGRRQPQHF.

The V and J genes are TRBV28 and TRBJ1-4; 9 nucleotides agree with TRBD1. Germline V CDR1 and CDR2: MDHEN, SYDVKM. V shed 8 bases and J 0 bases; nucleotides not matched to a gene: 10. The CDR3 sequence is 17 residues long. The CDR3 DNA reads as TGTGCCAGCCGGGACAGGGTCGGCGCTTCAACTAATGAAAAACTGTTTTTT. Encoded protein: CASRDRVGASTNEKLFF.